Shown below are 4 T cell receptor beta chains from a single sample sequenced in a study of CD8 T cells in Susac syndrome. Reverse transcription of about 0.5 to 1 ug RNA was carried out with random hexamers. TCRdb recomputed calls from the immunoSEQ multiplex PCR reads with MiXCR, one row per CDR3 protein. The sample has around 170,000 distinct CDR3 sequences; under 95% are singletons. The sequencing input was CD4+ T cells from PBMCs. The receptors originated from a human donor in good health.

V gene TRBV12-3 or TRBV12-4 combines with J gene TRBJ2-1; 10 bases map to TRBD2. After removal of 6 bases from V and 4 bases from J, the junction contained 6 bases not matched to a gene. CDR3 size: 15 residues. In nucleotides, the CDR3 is TGTGCCAGCAGCCCCCGGACTAGCGGTTACAATGAGCAGTTCTTC. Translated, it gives CASSPRTSGYNEQFF.

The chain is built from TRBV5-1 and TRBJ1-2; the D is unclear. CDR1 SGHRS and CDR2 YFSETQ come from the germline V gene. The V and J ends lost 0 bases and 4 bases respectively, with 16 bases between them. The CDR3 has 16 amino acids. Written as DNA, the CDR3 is TGCGCCAGCAGCTTGGCCGGGCAGGCGATTTCCTATGGCTACACCTTC. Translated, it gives CASSLAGQAISYGYTF.

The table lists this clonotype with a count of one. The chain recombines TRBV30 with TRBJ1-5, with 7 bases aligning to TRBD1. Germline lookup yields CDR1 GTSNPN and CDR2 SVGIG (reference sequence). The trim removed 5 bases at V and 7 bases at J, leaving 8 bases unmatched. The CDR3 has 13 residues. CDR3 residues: CAWERQGGQPQHF. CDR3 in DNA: TGTGCCTGGGAAAGACAGGGCGGACAGCCCCAGCATTTT.

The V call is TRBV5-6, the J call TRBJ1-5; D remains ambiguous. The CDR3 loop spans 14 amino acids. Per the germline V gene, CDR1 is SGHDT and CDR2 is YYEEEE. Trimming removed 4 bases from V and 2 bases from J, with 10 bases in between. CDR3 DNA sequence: TGTGCCAGCAGCGATGTCGGAGGCAATCAGCCCCAGCATTTT. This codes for CASSDVGGNQPQHF. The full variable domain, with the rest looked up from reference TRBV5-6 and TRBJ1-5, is DAGVTQSPTHLIKTRGQQVTLRCSPKSGHDTVSWYQQALGQGPQFIFQYYEEEERQRGNFPDRFSGHQFPNYSSELNVNALLLGDSALYLCASSDVGGNQPQHFGDGTRLSIL.